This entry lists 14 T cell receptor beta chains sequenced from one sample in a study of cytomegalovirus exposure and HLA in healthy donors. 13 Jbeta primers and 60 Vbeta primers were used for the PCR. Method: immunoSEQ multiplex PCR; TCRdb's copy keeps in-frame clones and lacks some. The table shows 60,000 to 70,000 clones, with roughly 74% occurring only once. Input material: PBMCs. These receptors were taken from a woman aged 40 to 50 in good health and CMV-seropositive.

The CDR3 region is CASSPQGWTRIGANEQFF. CDR3 bases: TGTGCCAGCAGTCCTCAAGGTTGGACTAGGATAGGAGCGAATGAGCAGTTCTTC. The chain carries TRBV25-1 and TRBJ2-1; TRBD2 matches at 7 bases. There are 18 residues in the CDR3. The V gene end was trimmed by 5 bases and the J gene end by 7 bases; junction bases not matched to a gene: 20. Germline CDR1 and CDR2: MGHDK and SYGVNS.

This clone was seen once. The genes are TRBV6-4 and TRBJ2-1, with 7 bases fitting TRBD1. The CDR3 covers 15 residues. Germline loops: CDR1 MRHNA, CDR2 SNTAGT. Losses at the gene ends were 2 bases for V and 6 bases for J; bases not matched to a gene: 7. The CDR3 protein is CASSDGKTGVNEQFF. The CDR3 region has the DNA TGTGCCAGCAGTGACGGAAAAACAGGGGTCAATGAGCAGTTCTTC.

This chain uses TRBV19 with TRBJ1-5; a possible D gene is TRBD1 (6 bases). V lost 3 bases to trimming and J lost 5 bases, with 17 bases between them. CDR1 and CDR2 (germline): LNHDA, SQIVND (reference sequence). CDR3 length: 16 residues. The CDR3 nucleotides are TGTGCCAGTAGTATGGGGGGGGCCAGCCCTTATCAGCCCCAGCATTTT. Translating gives CASSMGGASPYQPQHF.

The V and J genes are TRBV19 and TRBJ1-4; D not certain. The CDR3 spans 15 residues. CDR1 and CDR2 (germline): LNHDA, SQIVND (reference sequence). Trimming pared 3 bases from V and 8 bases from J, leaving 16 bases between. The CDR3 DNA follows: TGTGCCAGTAGTATGAGACTGCCACCTGAAGAAAAACTGTTTTTT. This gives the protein CASSMRLPPEEKLFF.

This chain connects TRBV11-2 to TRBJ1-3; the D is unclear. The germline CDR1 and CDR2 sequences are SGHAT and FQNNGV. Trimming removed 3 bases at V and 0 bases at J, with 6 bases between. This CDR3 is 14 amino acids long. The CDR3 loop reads CASSFRSSGNTIYF. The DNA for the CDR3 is TGTGCCAGCAGCTTCCGTAGCTCTGGAAACACCATATATTTT.

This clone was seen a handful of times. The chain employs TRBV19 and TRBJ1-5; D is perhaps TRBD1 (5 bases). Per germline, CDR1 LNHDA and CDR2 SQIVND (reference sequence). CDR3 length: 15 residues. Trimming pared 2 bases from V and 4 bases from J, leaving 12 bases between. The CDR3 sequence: CASSIRGGFNQPQHF. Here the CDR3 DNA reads TGTGCCAGTAGTATAAGGGGAGGGTTTAATCAGCCCCAGCATTTT.

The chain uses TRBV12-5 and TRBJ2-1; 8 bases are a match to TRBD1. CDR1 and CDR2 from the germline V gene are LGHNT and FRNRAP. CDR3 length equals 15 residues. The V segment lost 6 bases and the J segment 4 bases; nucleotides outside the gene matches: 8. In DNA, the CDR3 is TGTGCTAGTGGCCAAGGGACAGGCTCTTACAATGAGCAGTTCTTC. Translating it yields CASGQGTGSYNEQFF.

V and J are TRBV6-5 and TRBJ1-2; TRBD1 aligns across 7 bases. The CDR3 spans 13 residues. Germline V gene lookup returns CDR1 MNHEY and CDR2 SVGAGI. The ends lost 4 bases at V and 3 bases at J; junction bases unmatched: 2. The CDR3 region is CASSFTGDYGYTF. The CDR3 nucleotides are TGTGCCAGCAGTTTCACAGGGGACTATGGCTACACCTTC.

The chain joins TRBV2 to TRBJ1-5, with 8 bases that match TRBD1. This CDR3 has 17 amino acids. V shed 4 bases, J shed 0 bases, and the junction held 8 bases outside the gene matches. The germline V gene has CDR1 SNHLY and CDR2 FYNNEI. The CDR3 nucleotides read TGTGCCAGCAGTGTTTCGGCCGGACAGGGTAGCAATCAGCCCCAGCATTTT. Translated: CASSVSAGQGSNQPQHF.

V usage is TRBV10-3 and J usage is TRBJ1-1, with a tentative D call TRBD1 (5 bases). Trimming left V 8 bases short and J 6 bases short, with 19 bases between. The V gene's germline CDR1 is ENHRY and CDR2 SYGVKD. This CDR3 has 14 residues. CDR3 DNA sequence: TGTGCCATCGGGGAAGTTGGGGGGGTGGCTGAAGCTTTCTTT. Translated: CAIGEVGGVAEAFF.

CDR3 sequence (DNA): TGTGCCAGCAGCACAGGGGGCGGGAACACTGAAGCTTTCTTT. Protein product: CASSTGGGNTEAFF. J is TRBJ1-1 and V is TRBV2, with 9 bases that match TRBD1. CDR1 and CDR2 (germline): SNHLY, FYNNEI. This CDR3 is 14 amino acids long. Unmatched junction bases numbered 3, after V lost 6 bases and J lost 1 base.

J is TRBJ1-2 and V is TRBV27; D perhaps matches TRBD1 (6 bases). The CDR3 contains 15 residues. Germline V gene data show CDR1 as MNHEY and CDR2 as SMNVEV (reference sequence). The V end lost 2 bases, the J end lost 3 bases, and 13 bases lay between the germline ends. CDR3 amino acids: CASSLASGAYYGYTF. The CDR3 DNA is TGTGCCAGCAGTTTAGCGTCAGGGGCCTACTATGGCTACACCTTC.

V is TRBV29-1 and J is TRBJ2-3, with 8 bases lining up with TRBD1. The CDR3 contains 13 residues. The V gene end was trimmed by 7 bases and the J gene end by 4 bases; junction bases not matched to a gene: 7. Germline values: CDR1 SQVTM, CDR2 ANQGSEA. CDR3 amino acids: CSARGQGADTQYF. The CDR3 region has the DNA TGCAGCGCTCGAGGACAGGGTGCAGATACGCAGTATTTT.

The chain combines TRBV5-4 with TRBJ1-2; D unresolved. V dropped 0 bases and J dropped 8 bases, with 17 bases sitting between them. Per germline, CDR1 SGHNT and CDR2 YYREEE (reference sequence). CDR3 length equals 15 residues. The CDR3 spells CASSLASRQAYGYTF. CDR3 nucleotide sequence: TGTGCCAGCAGCTTGGCAAGCCGGCAGGCCTACGGCTACACCTTC.